This T cell receptor (beta chain) came from a study of cytomegalovirus exposure and HLA in healthy donors. Primers: 60 Vbeta forward and 13 Jbeta reverse. Using immunoSEQ multiplex PCR, the repertoire was profiled, and TCRdb retains in-frame clones only, with some absent. The data show about 99,000 clones, with 60% to 80% seen just once and roughly 3.2% held by the top ten. Sampled while nominally healthy, donors likely had unrecorded immune exposures. Specimen: PBMCs. The TCR originated in a man aged 40-50 years in good health and CMV-seronegative.

The CDR3 loop reads CASRSPDNSNSPLHF. CDR3 nucleotide sequence: TGTGCCAGCAGGTCCCCAGACAACTCGAATTCACCCCTCCACTTT. This chain joins TRBV27 and TRBJ1-6; no firm D call. With 6 bases removed from V and 7 bases from J, the gap between germline ends came to 16 bases. Germline V gene sequence: CDR1 MNHEY, CDR2 SMNVEV (reference sequence). This CDR3 is built from 15 residues.